Presented here are 18 T cell receptor beta chains from one specimen sequenced in a study of T cell repertoires in cytomegalovirus infection. TCRdb fed the reads into MiXCR, producing one record per CDR3 protein. The repertoire holds approximately 910,000 distinct CDR3 sequences, with 30% to 40% as singletons. Their specific antigens are unknown. The sequencing here drew on cultured CD8+ T cells from PBMCs, taken from culture after CMV antigen stimulation. The receptor source for this set is a human donor in good health (CMV status not recorded). Some clones in this sample may be carry-over from other donors' samples.

This rearrangement joins TRBV2 to TRBJ1-1; tentatively, D is TRBD1 (5 bases). The germline V gene has CDR1 SNHLY and CDR2 FYNNEI. The CDR3 covers 13 residues. V lost 8 bases and J 4 bases, leaving 14 bases between the germline ends. CDR3 bases: TGTGCCAGCCCGCAGGGCCCGAGCACTGAAGCTTTCTTT. Translation gives CASPQGPSTEAFF.

The chain couples TRBV12-5 to TRBJ1-6; no reliable D call. V was clipped by 4 bases and J by 9 bases, with 10 bases between them. Germline CDR1 and CDR2: LGHNT and FRNRAP. CDR3 length: 13 amino acids. CDR3 DNA sequence: TGTGCTAGTGGTTGGAAGGAGGGTTCACCCCTCCACTTT. Residues: CASGWKEGSPLHF.

This chain joins TRBV4-1 and TRBJ2-3, with D perhaps matching TRBD1 (6 bases). The CDR3 runs 16 residues. V was cut by 0 bases and J by 1 base, with 11 bases left in between. Germline V gene sequence: CDR1 MGHRA, CDR2 YSYEKL. This chain's CDR3 is CASSQEGAGGTDTQYF. The CDR3 DNA sequence: TGCGCCAGCAGCCAAGAAGGGGCAGGGGGCACAGATACGCAGTATTTT.

This clonotype was detected only a few times. The chain is built from TRBV12-5 and TRBJ2-2, with a weak D call TRBD1 (6 bases). This CDR3 is built from 15 residues. In germline, CDR1 is LGHNT, CDR2 FRNRAP. V was pared by 1 base and J by 2 bases, with 8 bases between. The CDR3 region is CASGLAGVNTGELFF. CDR3 nucleotides: TGTGCTAGTGGTTTGGCAGGGGTCAACACCGGGGAGCTGTTTTTT.

The chain links TRBV4-1 to TRBJ1-1; no firm D call. V dropped 5 bases and J dropped 3 bases, with 13 bases sitting between them. The CDR3 spans 14 residues. The germline V gene encodes CDR1 MGHRA and CDR2 YSYEKL. CDR3 residues: CASSADPGYTEAFF. In DNA form, the CDR3 reads TGCGCCAGCAGCGCAGACCCGGGTTACACTGAAGCTTTCTTT.

This clonotype was picked up one time. The chain is built from TRBV25-1 and TRBJ1-2, with D possibly matching TRBD1 (6 bases). This CDR3 has 11 residues. Trimming cost V 7 bases and J 9 bases, with 12 bases left between them. The germline V gene has CDR1 MGHDK and CDR2 SYGVNS. CDR3 protein: CASIFDRRYTF. DNA for the CDR3: TGTGCCAGCATTTTTGACAGGCGCTACACCTTC.

This clonotype was seen a few times. This chain uses TRBV7-9 with TRBJ2-3; no reliable D call. Germline lookup yields CDR1 SEHNR and CDR2 FQNEAQ (reference sequence). The CDR3 consists of 15 residues. V shed 1 base and J shed 0 bases, with 8 bases lying between them. The CDR3 protein is CASSLGFHSTDTQYF. CDR3 nucleotide sequence: TGTGCCAGCAGCTTAGGATTTCATAGCACAGATACGCAGTATTTT.

This rearrangement joins TRBV6-2 or TRBV6-3 to TRBJ1-1; 7 bases match TRBD1. Germline V gene sequence: CDR1 MNHEY, CDR2 SVGEGT. V shed 6 bases, J shed 0 bases, and the junction held 7 bases outside the gene matches. This CDR3 region has 15 residues. The CDR3 loop is CASRSTGKLNTEAFF. DNA for the CDR3: TGTGCCAGCAGATCGACAGGGAAACTGAACACTGAAGCTTTCTTT.

This clonotype was observed a few times. The J gene is TRBJ2-1, the V gene TRBV7-8, with 10 positions matching TRBD2. Germline CDR1 reads SGHVS; CDR2 reads FQNEAQ. J gave up 5 bases and V 5 bases, and 9 bases lay outside the gene matches. This CDR3 comprises 16 residues. This CDR3 is CASSLWERGGHNEQFF. The CDR3 DNA reads TGTGCCAGCAGCCTTTGGGAGCGGGGGGGCCACAATGAGCAGTTCTTC. The whole variable domain, filled in from reference TRBV7-8 and TRBJ2-1, reads GAGVSQSPRYKVAKRGQDVALRCDPISGHVSLFWYQQALGQGPEFLTYFQNEAQLDKSGLPSDRFFAERPEGSVSTLKIQRTQQEDSAVYLCASSLWERGGHNEQFFGPGTRLTVL.

This chain uses TRBV15 with TRBJ2-5; unclear D gene. V lost 5 bases and J lost 5, with 12 bases in between. The CDR3 covers 13 residues. Germline CDR1 is LNHNV and CDR2 is YYDKDF (reference sequence). The CDR3 reads CATSWTSPETQYF. DNA for the CDR3: TGTGCCACCAGCTGGACCTCGCCGGAGACCCAGTACTTC.

In this sample, this clonotype turned up many times. J is TRBJ2-1 and V is TRBV19; D could derive from TRBD1 or TRBD2 (5 bases each). Trimming took 3 bases from V and 5 from J, leaving 5 bases between them. The germline gives CDR1 LNHDA, CDR2 SQIVND (reference sequence). The length of the CDR3 is 12 residues. The CDR3: CASSMGDNEQFF. CDR3 nucleotide sequence: TGTGCCAGTAGTATGGGGGACAATGAGCAGTTCTTC. The variable domain in full, completed from reference TRBV19 and TRBJ2-1, reads DGGITQSPKYLFRKEGQNVTLSCEQNLNHDAMYWYRQDPGQGLRLIYYSQIVNDFQKGDIAEGYSVSREKKESFPLTVTSAQKNPTAFYLCASSMGDNEQFFGPGTRLTVL.

The rearrangement uses TRBV4-1 and TRBJ2-7; D not certain. Trimming pared 0 bases from V and 5 bases from J, leaving 8 bases between. The CDR3 extends over 13 amino acids. In germline, CDR1 is MGHRA, CDR2 YSYEKL. The CDR3 protein is CASSQDSPHEQYF. The CDR3, as DNA: TGCGCCAGCAGCCAAGACTCCCCCCACGAGCAGTACTTC.

This chain connects TRBV4-2 to TRBJ2-7, with a tentative D call TRBD2 (6 bases). The V gene lost 4 bases and the J gene lost 3 bases, with 22 bases spanning the gap. Germline assignment: CDR1 LGHNA and CDR2 YNFKEQ. This CDR3 has 17 residues. DNA for the CDR3: TGTGCCAGCAGCCCCTTCCCCACCGGGACTCCCTTCTACGAGCAGTACTTC. Protein product: CASSPFPTGTPFYEQYF.

V gene TRBV7-2 combines with J gene TRBJ2-7, with TRBD2 identical over 10 bases. The CDR3 is 14 residues long. V was clipped by 7 bases and J by 2 bases; unmatched bases: 5. CDR1 and CDR2 from the germline V gene are SGHTA and FQGNSA. CDR3 in amino acids: CASTLLAGAYEQYF. The CDR3 bases are TGTGCCAGCACCCTTCTAGCGGGGGCCTACGAGCAGTACTTC.

The chain combines TRBV7-2 with TRBJ2-5; D remains unclear. Trimming took off 3 bases at V and 2 bases at J, with 16 bases between the two ends. Germline CDR1 and CDR2: SGHTA and FQGNSA. CDR3 size: 16 residues. DNA of the CDR3: TGTGCCAGCAGCTTGAATATGGGAACGCAACAAGAGACCCAGTACTTC. Amino acid sequence: CASSLNMGTQQETQYF. Drawing the rest from reference TRBV7-2 and TRBJ2-5, the complete variable domain is GAGVSQSPSNKVTEKGKDVELRCDPISGHTALYWYRQSLGQGLEFLIYFQGNSAPDKSGLPSDRFSAERTGGSVSTLTIQRTQQEDSAVYLCASSLNMGTQQETQYFGPGTRLLVL.

This chain links TRBV4-2 with TRBJ1-2; tentatively, D is TRBD1 (5 bases). The CDR3 runs 18 residues. CDR1 LGHNA and CDR2 YNFKEQ come from the germline V gene. Trimming took 3 bases from V and 5 from J, leaving 25 bases between them. As DNA, the CDR3 is TGTGCCAGCAGCCAGGGGGTCCAAACAAGGGAATGGGAGTATGGCTACACCTTC. Translating gives CASSQGVQTREWEYGYTF.

A few counts support this clonotype. A much bigger clone sits one base away, suggesting this may be a read error. This sequence joins TRBV7-2 and TRBJ2-3; D is possibly TRBD2 (6 bases). Germline lookup yields CDR1 SGHTA and CDR2 FQGNSA. This CDR3 is 14 amino acids long. CDR3 DNA sequence: TGTGTCAGCAGCTTAGGGAGGCCGGTAGATACGCAGTATTTT. Translated, it gives CVSSLGRPVDTQYF.

Remarks on this clonotype: A read error may explain this, as a much larger clone is one base away. V gene TRBV7-2 combines with J gene TRBJ2-2; 11 nucleotides align to TRBD2. There are 17 residues in the CDR3. Germline loops: CDR1 SGHTA, CDR2 FQGNSA. The CDR3 coding sequence is TGTGCCAGCAGCCCGACTAGCGGGGCGCCTGACACCGAGGAGCTGTTTTTT. Translating gives CASSPTSGAPDTEELFF. The complete variable domain, with remaining parts taken from reference TRBV7-2 and TRBJ2-2, reads GAGVSQSPSNKVTEKGKDVELRCDPISGHTALYWYRQSLGQGLEFLIYFQGNSAPDKSGLPSDRFSAERTGGSVSTLTIQRTQQEDSAVYLCASSPTSGAPDTEELFFGEGSRLTVL.